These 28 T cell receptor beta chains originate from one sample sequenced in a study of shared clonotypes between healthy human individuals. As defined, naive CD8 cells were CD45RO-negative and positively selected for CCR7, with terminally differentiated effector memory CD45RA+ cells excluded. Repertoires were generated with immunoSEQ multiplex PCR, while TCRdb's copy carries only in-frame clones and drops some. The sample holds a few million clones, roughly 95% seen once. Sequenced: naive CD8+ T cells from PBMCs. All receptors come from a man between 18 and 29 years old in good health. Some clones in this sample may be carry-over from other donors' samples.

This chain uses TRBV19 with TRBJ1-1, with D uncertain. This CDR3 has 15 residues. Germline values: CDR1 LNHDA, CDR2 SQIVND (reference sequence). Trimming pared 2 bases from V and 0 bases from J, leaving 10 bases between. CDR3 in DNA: TGTGCCAGTAGTATAAGCGGCCGGATGAACACTGAAGCTTTCTTT. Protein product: CASSISGRMNTEAFF. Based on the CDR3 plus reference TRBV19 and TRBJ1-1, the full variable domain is DGGITQSPKYLFRKEGQNVTLSCEQNLNHDAMYWYRQDPGQGLRLIYYSQIVNDFQKGDIAEGYSVSREKKESFPLTVTSAQKNPTAFYLCASSISGRMNTEAFFGQGTRLTVV.

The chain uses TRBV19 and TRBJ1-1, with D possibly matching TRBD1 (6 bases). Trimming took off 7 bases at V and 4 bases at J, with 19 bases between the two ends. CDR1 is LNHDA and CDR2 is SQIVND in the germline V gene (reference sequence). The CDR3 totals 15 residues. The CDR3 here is CASTPSAGTLTEAFF. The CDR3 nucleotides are TGTGCCAGTACTCCCTCCGCAGGGACACTCACTGAAGCTTTCTTT.

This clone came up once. CDR3 DNA sequence: TGTGCCACCAGCAGAGAGGGACTAGCGCTCCAAGAGACCCAGTACTTC. It yields the protein CATSREGLALQETQYF. The V and J genes are TRBV15 and TRBJ2-5; 10 bases fit TRBD2. CDR3 length: 16 amino acids. Per germline, CDR1 LNHNV and CDR2 YYDKDF (reference sequence). Trimming at V came to 0 bases and at J to 1 base, leaving 2 bases not matched to a gene.

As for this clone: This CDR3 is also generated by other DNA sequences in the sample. Here the CDR3 DNA reads TGTGCCAGCAGTGTCAGGGATAGCAATCAGCCCCAGCATTTT. Its translation: CASSVRDSNQPQHF. J is TRBJ1-5 and V is TRBV27, with D possibly matching TRBD1 (5 bases). The CDR3 has 14 amino acids. Per germline, CDR1 MNHEY and CDR2 SMNVEV (reference sequence). V lost 5 bases and J lost 0, with 8 bases in between.

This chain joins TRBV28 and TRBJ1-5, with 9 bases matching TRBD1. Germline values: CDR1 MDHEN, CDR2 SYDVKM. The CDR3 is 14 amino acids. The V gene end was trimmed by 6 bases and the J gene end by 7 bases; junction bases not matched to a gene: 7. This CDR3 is CASSLGTGKQPQHF. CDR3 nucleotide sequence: TGTGCCAGCAGCCTCGGGACAGGGAAACAGCCCCAGCATTTT.

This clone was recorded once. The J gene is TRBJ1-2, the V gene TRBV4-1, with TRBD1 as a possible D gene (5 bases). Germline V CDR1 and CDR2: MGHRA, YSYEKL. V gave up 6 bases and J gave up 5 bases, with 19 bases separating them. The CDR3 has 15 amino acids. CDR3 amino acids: CASSPHTETGYGYTF. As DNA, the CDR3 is TGCGCCAGCAGTCCACATACCGAAACAGGATATGGCTACACCTTC.

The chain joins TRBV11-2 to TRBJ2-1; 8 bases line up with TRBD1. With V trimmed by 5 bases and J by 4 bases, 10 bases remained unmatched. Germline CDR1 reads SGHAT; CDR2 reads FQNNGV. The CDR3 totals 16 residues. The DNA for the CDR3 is TGTGCCAGCAGCCCGAGAAGGACAGGGACATACAATGAGCAGTTCTTC. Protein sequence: CASSPRRTGTYNEQFF.

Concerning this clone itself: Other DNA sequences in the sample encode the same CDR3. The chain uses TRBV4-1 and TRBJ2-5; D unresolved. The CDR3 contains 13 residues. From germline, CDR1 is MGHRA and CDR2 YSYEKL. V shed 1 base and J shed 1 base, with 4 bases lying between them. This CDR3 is CASSQGSQETQYF. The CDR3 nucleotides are TGCGCCAGCAGCCAAGGCAGCCAAGAGACCCAGTACTTC.

CDR3 protein: CASSLGDYRSGEFF. As DNA, the CDR3 is TGTGCCAGCAGCCTAGGGGACTACCGGAGTGGAGAGTTCTTC. The gene calls are TRBV7-9 and TRBJ2-1; TRBD2 agrees at 7 bases. CDR1 and CDR2 (germline): SEHNR, FQNEAQ (reference sequence). Losses at the gene ends were 5 bases for V and 14 bases for J; bases not matched to a gene: 15. The CDR3 has 14 residues.

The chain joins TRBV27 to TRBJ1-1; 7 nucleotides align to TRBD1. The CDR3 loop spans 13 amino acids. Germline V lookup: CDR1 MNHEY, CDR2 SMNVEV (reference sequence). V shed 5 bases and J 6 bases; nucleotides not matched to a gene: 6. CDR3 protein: CASSLQGPAEAFF. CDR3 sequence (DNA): TGTGCCAGCAGTCTACAGGGGCCGGCTGAAGCTTTCTTT.

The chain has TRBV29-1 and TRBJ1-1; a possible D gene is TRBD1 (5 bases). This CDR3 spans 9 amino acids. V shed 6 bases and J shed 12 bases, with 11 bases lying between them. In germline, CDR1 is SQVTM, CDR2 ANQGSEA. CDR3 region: CSVPGWPFF. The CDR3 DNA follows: TGCAGCGTCCCAGGGTGGCCTTTCTTT.

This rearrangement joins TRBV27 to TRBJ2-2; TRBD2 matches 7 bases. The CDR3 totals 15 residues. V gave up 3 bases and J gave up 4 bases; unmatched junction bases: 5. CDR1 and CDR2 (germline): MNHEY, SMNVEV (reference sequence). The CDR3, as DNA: TGTGCCAGCAGTTTTGGAGGGGAGGGCACCGGGGAGCTGTTTTTT. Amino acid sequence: CASSFGGEGTGELFF.

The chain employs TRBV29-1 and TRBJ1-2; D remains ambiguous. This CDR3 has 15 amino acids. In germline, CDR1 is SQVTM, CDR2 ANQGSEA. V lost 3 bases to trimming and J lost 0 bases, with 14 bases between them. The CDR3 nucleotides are TGCAGCGTTGATGATTGGGTCACCCCTAACTATGGCTACACCTTC. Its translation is CSVDDWVTPNYGYTF.

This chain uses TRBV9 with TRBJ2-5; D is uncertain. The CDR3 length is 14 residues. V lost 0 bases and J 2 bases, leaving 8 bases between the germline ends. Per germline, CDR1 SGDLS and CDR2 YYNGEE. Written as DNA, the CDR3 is TGTGCCAGCAGCGTAGGAAACGGGCAAGAGACCCAGTACTTC. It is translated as CASSVGNGQETQYF.

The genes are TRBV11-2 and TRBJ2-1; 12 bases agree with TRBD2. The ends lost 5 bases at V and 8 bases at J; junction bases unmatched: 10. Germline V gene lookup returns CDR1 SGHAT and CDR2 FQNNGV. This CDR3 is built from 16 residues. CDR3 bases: TGTGCCAGCAGCCGCCTAGCGGGAGGGTCCGGGGATGAGCAGTTCTTC. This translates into CASSRLAGGSGDEQFF.

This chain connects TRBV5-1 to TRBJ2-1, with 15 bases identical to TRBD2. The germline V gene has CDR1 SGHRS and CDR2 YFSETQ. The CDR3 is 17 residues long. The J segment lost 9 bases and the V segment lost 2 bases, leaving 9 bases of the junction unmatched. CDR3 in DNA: TGCGCCAGCAGCTTAGGACTAGCGGGAGGGCCTGGGGGTGAGCAGTTCTTC. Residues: CASSLGLAGGPGGEQFF.

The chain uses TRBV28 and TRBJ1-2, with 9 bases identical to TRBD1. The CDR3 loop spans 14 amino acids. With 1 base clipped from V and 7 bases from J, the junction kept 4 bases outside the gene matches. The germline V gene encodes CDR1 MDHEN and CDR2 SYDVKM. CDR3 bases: TGTGCCAGCAGTTTATCAACAGGGGGCGTTGGCTACACCTTC. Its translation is CASSLSTGGVGYTF.

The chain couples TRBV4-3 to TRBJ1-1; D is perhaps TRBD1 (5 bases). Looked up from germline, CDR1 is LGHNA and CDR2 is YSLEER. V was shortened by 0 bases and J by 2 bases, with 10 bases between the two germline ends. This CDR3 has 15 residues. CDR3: CASSQDGGINTEAFF. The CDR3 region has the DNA TGCGCCAGCAGCCAAGATGGGGGGATCAACACTGAAGCTTTCTTT.

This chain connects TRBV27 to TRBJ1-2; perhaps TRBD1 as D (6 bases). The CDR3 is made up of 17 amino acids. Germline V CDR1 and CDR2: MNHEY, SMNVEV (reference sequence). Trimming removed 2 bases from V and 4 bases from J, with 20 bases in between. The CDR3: CASSLTTQGRSTYGYTF. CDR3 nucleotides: TGTGCCAGCAGTTTAACTACACAGGGAAGGTCGACCTATGGCTACACCTTC.

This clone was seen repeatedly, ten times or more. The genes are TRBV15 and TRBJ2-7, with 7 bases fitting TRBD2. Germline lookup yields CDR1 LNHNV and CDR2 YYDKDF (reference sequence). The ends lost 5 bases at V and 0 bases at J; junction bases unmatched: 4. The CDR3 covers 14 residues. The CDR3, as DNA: TGTGCCACCAGCTGGGGAGGGTCCTCCTACGAGCAGTACTTC. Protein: CATSWGGSSYEQYF.

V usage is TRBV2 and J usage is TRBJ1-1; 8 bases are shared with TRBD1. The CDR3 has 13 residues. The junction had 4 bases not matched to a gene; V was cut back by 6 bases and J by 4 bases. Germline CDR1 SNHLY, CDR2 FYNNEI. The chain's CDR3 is CASRGDRSTEAFF. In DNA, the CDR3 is TGTGCCAGCAGGGGGGACAGGAGCACTGAAGCTTTCTTT.

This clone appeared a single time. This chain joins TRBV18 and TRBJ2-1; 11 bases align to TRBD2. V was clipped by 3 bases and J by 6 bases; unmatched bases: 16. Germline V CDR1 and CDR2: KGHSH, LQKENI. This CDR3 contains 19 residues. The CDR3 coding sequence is TGTGCCAGCTCACCCCCAGAGACTAGCGGGAACACCTTCTTCAATGAGCAGTTCTTC. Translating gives CASSPPETSGNTFFNEQFF.

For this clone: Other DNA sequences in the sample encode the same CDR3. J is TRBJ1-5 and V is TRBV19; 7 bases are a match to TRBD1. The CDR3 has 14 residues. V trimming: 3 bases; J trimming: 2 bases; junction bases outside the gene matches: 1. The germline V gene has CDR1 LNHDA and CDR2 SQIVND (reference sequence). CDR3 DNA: TGTGCCAGTAGTATTGGGACAGGCAATCAGCCCCAGCATTTT. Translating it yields CASSIGTGNQPQHF.

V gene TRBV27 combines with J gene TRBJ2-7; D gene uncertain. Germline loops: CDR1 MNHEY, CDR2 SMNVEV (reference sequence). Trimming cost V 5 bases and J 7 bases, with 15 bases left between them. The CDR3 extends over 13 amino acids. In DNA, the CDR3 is TGTGCCAGCAGTGACCGCCCAGTGGGGGAGCAGTACTTC. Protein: CASSDRPVGEQYF.

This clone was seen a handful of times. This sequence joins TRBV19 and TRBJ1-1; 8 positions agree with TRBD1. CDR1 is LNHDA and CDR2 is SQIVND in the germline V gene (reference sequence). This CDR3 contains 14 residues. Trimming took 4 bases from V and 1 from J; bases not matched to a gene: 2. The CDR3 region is CASSTDRANTEAFF. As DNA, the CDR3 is TGTGCCAGTAGTACGGACAGGGCGAACACTGAAGCTTTCTTT.

CDR3 sequence: CAWMGTGKAGYTF. CDR3 DNA sequence: TGTGCCTGGATGGGGACAGGCAAGGCGGGCTACACCTTC. J is TRBJ1-2 and V is TRBV30; TRBD1 matches 8 bases. The V and J ends lost 4 bases and 8 bases, in that order; junction bases with no gene match: 9. Germline V gene lookup returns CDR1 GTSNPN and CDR2 SVGIG (reference sequence). This CDR3 is built from 13 residues.

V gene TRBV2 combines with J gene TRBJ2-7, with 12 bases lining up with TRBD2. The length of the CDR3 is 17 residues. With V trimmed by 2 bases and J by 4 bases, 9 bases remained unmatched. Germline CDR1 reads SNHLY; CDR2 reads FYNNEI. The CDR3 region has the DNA TGTGCCAGCAGTGAAAGCCGACTAGCGGGAGAGGGGTACGAGCAGTACTTC. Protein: CASSESRLAGEGYEQYF.

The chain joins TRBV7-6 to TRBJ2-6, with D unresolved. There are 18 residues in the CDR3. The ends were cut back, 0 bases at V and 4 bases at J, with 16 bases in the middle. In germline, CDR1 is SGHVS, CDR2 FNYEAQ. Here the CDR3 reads CASSLAGPSSRGANVLTF. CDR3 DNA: TGTGCCAGCAGCTTAGCGGGCCCATCAAGTCGGGGGGCCAACGTCCTGACTTTC.